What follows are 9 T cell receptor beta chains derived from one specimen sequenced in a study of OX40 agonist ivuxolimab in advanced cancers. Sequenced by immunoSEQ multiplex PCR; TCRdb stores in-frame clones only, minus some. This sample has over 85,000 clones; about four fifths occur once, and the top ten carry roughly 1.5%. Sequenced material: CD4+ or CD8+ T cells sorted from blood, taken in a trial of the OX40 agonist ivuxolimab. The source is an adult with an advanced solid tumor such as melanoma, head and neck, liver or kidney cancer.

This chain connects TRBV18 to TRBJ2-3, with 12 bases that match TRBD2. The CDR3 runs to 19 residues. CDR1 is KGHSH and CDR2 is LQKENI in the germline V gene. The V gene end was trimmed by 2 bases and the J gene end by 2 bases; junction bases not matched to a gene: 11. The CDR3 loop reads CASSPFRTSGIEATDTQYF. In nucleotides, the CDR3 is TGTGCCAGCTCACCATTCCGGACTAGCGGGATAGAAGCCACAGATACGCAGTATTTT.

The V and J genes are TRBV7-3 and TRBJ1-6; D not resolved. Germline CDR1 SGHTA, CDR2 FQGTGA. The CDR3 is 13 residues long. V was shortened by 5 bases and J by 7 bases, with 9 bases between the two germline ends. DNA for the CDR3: TGTGCCAGCAGCCTTTCCGGCAATTCACCCCTCCACTTT. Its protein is CASSLSGNSPLHF.

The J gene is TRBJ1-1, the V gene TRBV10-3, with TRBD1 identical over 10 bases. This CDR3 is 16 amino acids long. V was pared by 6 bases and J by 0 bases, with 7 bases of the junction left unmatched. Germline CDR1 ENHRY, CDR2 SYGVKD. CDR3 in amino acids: CAIRTGTGVVNTEAFF. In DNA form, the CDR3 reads TGTGCCATCAGGACCGGGACAGGGGTCGTGAACACTGAAGCTTTCTTT.

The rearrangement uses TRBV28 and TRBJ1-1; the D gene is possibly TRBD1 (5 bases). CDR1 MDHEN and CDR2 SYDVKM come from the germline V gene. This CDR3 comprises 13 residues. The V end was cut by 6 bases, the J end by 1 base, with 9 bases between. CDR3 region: CASRQQGNTEAFF. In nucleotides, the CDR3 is TGTGCCAGCAGGCAGCAGGGGAACACTGAAGCTTTCTTT.

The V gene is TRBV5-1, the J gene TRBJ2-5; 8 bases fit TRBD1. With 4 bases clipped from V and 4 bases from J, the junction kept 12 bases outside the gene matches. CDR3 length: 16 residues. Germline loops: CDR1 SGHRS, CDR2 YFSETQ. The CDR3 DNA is TGCGCCAGCAGCATGAGACCGGGACAGGTCCCAGAGACCCAGTACTTC. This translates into CASSMRPGQVPETQYF.

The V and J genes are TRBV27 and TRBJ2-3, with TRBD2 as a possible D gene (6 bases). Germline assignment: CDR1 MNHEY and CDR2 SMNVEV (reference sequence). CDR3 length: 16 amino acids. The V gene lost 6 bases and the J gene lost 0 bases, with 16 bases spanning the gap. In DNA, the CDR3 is TGTGCCAGCAGGTCCCTGTCGCGGGGAAGCACAGATACGCAGTATTTT. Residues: CASRSLSRGSTDTQYF.

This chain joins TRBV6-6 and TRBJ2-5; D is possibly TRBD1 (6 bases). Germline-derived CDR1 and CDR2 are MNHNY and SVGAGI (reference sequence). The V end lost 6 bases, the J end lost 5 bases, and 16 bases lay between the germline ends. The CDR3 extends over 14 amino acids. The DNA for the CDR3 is TGTGCCAGCAGCCACACAGGGTTGCGGGAGACCCAGTACTTC. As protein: CASSHTGLRETQYF.

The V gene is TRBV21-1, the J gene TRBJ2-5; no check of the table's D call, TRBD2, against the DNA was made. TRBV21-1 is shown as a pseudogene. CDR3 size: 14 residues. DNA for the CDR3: TGTGCCAGCAGCAAAGGAGGACTTCAAGAGACCCAGTACTTC. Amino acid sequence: CASSKGGLQETQYF.

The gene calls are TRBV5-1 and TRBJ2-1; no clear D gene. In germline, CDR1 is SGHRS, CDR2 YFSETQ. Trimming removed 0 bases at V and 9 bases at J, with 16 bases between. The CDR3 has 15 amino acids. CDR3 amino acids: CASSLDPPPSGEQFF. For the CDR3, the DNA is TGCGCCAGCAGCTTGGATCCCCCCCCGTCGGGTGAGCAGTTCTTC.